The subject of this entry is one TCR beta chain. The specificity of this receptor is unknown. Base qualities are not at hand, and no much larger clone is one base apart. These data come from a study of cytomegalovirus exposure and HLA in healthy donors (TCRdb year 2017). Notes on the research overall: According to an earlier analysis of 587 of the donors, about 190 million T cells yielded 90 million to 130 million unique TCR beta sequences and about 280 Gb of sequence data. An early release covering more than 500 HLA-typed donors comprised 300 to 350 gigabases of sequencing data and tens of millions of unique TCR sequences. The genetic ancestry cluster associated with self-reported Caucasian donors included 70% to 85% of the approximately 400 genotyped donors. The study was designed to test whether signatures of past pathogen exposure could be identified by cataloging public T cell receptors. Using immunosequencing, the study profiled T cell repertoires from roughly 650 subjects and related those repertoires to cytomegalovirus serostatus. Along with the approximately 650-subject first cohort, a separate validation cohort of over a hundred different subjects was used. High-throughput TCR immunosequencing, statistical association of individual TCRs with disease status, and machine learning were combined to predict cytomegalovirus infection status. A later analysis re-examined previously published TCR beta repertoires from more than 650 donors and added high-resolution HLA genotyping to investigate patterns of TCR occurrence. The later analysis used no new phenotypic data to find candidate immune exposures, relying instead on TCR beta sequences and their occurrence across donors. In an earlier analysis of 587 of the donors, high-throughput TCR beta sequencing was used to judge whether each TCR beta V gene segment behaved as functional or pseudogenic. Donor age, sex, ethnicity and CMV serostatus were collected together with the repertoire data. Genome-wide SNP genotypes for about three fifths of the roughly 670 donors were used in a later genetic analysis, which treated that subset as a discovery cohort. Every repertoire in the discovery cohort had been generated on one and the same sequencing platform. Both class I and class II loci were covered by HLA typing, at four-digit resolution. The number of typed donors differed by locus: roughly 629-640 for A, B, C, DRB1 and DQB1; 500 to 550 for DQA1; over 600 for DPA1; and 450 to 480 for DPB1. Four to six DR-DQ haplotypes were handled as single units for association and clustering, since linkage in the cohort was strong. On average, over 200,000 unique TCR beta nucleotide sequences were sequenced per donor among several hundred genotyped donors of the cohort, with roughly a sixth of those sequences being non-productive. What the authors observed across the whole study: In a later analysis, several top co-occurrence clusters were reported to appear linked to parvovirus B19, influenza, CMV and Epstein-Barr virus. Cytomegalovirus status was reported to be diagnosed by the classifier with high specificity and sensitivity in both the original and validation cohorts. Broadly in line with IMGT annotations, most TCR beta V segments showed up in productive rearrangements about 87% or about 30% of the time in an earlier analysis of several hundred of the donors. It was suggested by the authors that the approach could potentially be generalized to other disease states and immunological phenotypes. In a later analysis, HLA-associated TCR beta chains showed more clonal expansion and lower generation probabilities than non-associated chains that were equally common. In a later genetic analysis, fewer N-insertions in productive TCRs were reported among donors in an Asian-associated ancestry cluster than the roughly 700-donor mean. A later analysis associated roughly 17,000 TCR beta sequences with specific HLA alleles at a false discovery rate of 0.05. A cluster of highly shared sequence variants was judged likely to represent a technical artifact of the sequencing pipeline. The 87-base-pair reads could not distinguish some IMGT-functional V segments, including TRBV6-2 and TRBV6-3, so those segments were excluded. The cohort was sequenced for TCR beta chains only, and without alpha or paired-chain data the features that could be detected were limited. In the study, about 150 TCR beta chains were listed as associated with cytomegalovirus. Presence/absence analyses assumed roughly uniform sequencing depth across donors, an assumption that may not hold. A further reported finding was that TCR beta sequences accurately predicted the HLA-A and HLA-B alleles for most subjects in the first cohort. In a later analysis, most CMV-associated TCR beta chains were found to appear HLA-restricted, with HLA associations seemingly driven largely by CMV exposure. V-gene and J-gene trimming of TCR beta chains was associated with a missense DCLRE1C variant in a later genetic analysis, and the association was replicated in an independent cohort. In a later analysis, TCR association rates were found to vary across HLA loci, with the most associated TCRs seen for DRB1 alleles and the fewest for HLA-C alleles. HLA typing was unavailable for some donors at each locus, so association tests used only the typed subset. Correlated functional status among segregating V segments might be attributable to linkage disequilibrium, but an unknown experimental factor could not be ruled out. When HLA alleles, especially DR and DQ, strongly co-occurred, attributing TCR associations to individual alleles was difficult. Most TCR sequences were seen in very few donors, while some public TCRs were found in many individuals. Over 15 rarely observed V segments, including chromosome 9 orphons, were excluded from the earlier analysis of about 610 of the donors because counts were too low. In vitro tests confirmed that a few of the cytomegalovirus-associated TCR beta chains recognize cytomegalovirus antigens. The only immune exposure information available for the cohort was CMV serostatus.

The library relied on the immunoSEQ multiplex PCR assay. For the multiplex PCR, a mixture combining 60 forward primers for TCR Vbeta segments and 13 reverse primers for TCR Jbeta segments was used. The CDR3 region of rearranged TCR beta genes was amplified from genomic DNA by a multiplex PCR assay. Amplified TCR beta libraries were sequenced as 87-base-pair reads on the Illumina HiSeq System. Regarding the original processing steps: In a later analysis, some 80 million unique TCR beta chains were counted across the roughly 610 repertoires, and roughly 11 million of these chains were shared by at least two donors. Raw reads were error-corrected and collapsed into unique sequences by a nearest-neighbor algorithm in which closely related sequences were merged to remove PCR and sequencing errors. Alignment of CDR3 sequences to IMGT reference sequences was used to assign V, D and J gene segments. For a sequence to be retained, a match of at least six nucleotides was required to both a V gene segment and a J gene segment. Rearrangements were called productive when the CDR3 lacked stop codons and stayed in frame with V and J; all others were non-productive. Following IMGT convention, CDR3 was defined as the stretch from the second conserved V-encoded cysteine to the conserved J-encoded phenylalanine. The earlier analysis of about 620 of the donors excluded sequences that lacked an unambiguous match to a single V gene segment. An earlier analysis of 587 of the donors classified V segments as functional when productive rearrangements were above 56.7% and as segregating when the standard deviation between donors was above 5%. A statistical classification framework was built for diagnosing cytomegalovirus status from the catalog of TCR beta chain sequences. V and J gene assignment, in a later analysis, came from comparing TCR nucleotide sequences with IMGT/GENE-DB human TR gene sequences. Using the TCRdist pipeline, a later analysis assigned CDR3 sequences along with most-parsimonious VDJ recombination scenarios. In a later analysis, each TCR beta chain was defined by its CDR3 amino acid sequence together with its V-gene family, and reads without a unique V-gene family were excluded. To address suspected cross-contamination and a sequencing artifact, a later analysis removed approximately 590 highly shared, low-generation-probability nucleotide sequences. For each public chain, a later analysis derived a clonal expansion index from normalized ranks of inferred template counts within each repertoire. In a later analysis, generation probabilities were computed with a VDJ recombination model fitted to out-of-frame rearrangements, and the resulting probabilities were checked against IGoR. In a later analysis, TCR-TCR, TCR-HLA and TCR-CMV co-occurrence was scored with hypergeometric tests, and a repertoire-size bias correction was applied to TCR pairs. A later analysis estimated false discovery rates by permuting HLA or CMV assignments 20 times. In a later analysis, co-occurring TCRs were grouped using DBSCAN, with TCRdist sequence similarity added in when clustering inside HLA-allele-positive subsets. Repertoires with fewer than 30,000 or more than 120,000 public chains were left out of co-occurrence clustering, as were a handful of repertoires with anomalous nucleotide sharing. In TCRdb, the immuneACCESS table is reduced to in-frame sequences with V and J assigned. These tables do not hold every clone; where another copy was compared, an unresolved V gene accounts for under half, and the others remain unexplained. V and J calls and clone size are copied from that table; D and trimming were computed from the DNA. The sample includes about 93,000 clones, with 70% to 80% observed a single time. About 0.5% of the sample is held by the ten biggest clonotypes.

The germline V gene encodes CDR1 MGHRA and CDR2 YSYEKL. V trim: 1 base; J trim: 6 bases; unmatched bases: 4. The CDR3 numbers 15 residues from cysteine through phenylalanine. Only the CDR3 part of the read is kept: 45 bases, read in frame from the first base. In total, fewer than 750 healthy bone marrow donors made up the cohort. Cohort members were all nominally healthy when sampled, although unrecorded immune exposures were likely present. The donor was CMV seronegative and belonged to the group of 320 or so seronegative cohort members. Every donor gave a peripheral blood sample, and the peripheral blood mononuclear cells from that sample were used for TCR beta sequencing. The Qiagen DNeasy Blood Extraction Kit was used to extract genomic DNA from the blood cell samples.

The clonotype originates from a man under 40 in good health and CMV-seronegative. The chain couples TRBV4-1 to TRBJ2-3, with 10 middle bases fitting TRBD2. The specimen sequenced was PBMCs. The CDR3 region has the sequence CASSQVSSGSDTQYF. The sequence in DNA is TGCGCCAGCAGCCAAGTGTCTAGCGGGAGTGATACGCAGTATTTT.